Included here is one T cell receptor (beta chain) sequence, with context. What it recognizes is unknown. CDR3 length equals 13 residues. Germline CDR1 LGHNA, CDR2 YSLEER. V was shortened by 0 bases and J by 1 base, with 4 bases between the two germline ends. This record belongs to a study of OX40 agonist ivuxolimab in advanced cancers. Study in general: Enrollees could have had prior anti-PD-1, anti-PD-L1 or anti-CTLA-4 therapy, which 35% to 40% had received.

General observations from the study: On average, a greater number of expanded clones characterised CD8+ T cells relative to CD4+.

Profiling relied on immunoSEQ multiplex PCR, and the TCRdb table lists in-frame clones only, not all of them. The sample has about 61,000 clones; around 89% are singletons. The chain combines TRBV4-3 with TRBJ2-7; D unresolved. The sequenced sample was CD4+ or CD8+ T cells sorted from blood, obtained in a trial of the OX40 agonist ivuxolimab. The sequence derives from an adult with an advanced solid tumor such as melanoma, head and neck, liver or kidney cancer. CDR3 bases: TGCGCCAGCAGCCAAGATATATCCTACGAGCAGTACTTC. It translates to CASSQDISYEQYF.